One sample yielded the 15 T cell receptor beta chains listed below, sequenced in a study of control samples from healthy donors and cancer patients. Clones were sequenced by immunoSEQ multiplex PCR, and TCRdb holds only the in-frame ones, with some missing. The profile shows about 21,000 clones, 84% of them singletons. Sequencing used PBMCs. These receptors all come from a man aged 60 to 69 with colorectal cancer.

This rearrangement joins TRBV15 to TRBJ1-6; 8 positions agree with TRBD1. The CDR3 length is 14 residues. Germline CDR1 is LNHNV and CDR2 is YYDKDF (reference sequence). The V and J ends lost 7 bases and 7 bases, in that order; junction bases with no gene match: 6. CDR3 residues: CATTRDRSNSPLHF. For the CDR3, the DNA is TGTGCCACCACCCGGGACAGGTCGAATTCACCCCTCCACTTT.

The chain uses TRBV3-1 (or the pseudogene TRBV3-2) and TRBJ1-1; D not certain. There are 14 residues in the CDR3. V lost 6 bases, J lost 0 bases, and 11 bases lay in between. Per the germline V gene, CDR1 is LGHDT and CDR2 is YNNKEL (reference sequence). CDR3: CASSPLGMNTEAFF. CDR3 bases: TGTGCCAGCAGTCCTCTAGGAATGAACACTGAAGCTTTCTTT.

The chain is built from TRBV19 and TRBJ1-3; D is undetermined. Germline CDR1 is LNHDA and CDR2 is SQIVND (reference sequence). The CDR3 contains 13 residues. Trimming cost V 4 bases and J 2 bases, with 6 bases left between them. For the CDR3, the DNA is TGTGCCAGTAGTACCGGGCCTGGAAACACCATATATTTT. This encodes CASSTGPGNTIYF.

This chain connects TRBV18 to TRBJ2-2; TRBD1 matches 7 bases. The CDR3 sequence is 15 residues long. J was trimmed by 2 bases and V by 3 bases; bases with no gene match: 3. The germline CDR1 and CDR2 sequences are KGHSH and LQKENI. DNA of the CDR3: TGTGCCAGCTCACCGCCAGGGGGTAACACCGGGGAGCTGTTTTTT. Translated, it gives CASSPPGGNTGELFF.

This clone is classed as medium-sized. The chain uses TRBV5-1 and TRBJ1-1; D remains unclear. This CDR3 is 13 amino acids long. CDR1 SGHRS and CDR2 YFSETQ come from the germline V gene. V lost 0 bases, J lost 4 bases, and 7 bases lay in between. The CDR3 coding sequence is TGCGCCAGCAGCTTGGCCGGTTTCACTGAAGCTTTCTTT. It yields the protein CASSLAGFTEAFF. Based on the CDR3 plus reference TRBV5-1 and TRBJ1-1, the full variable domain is KAGVTQTPRYLIKTRGQQVTLSCSPISGHRSVSWYQQTPGQGLQFLFEYFSETQRNKGNFPGRFSGRQFSNSRSEMNVSTLELGDSALYLCASSLAGFTEAFFGQGTRLTVV.

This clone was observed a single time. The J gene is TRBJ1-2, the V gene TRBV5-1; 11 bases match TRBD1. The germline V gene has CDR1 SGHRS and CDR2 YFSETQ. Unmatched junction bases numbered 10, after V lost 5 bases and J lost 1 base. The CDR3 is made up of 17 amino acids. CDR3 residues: CASREGQGAFGNYGYTF. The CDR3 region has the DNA TGCGCCAGCAGAGAAGGACAGGGGGCATTTGGTAACTATGGCTACACCTTC.

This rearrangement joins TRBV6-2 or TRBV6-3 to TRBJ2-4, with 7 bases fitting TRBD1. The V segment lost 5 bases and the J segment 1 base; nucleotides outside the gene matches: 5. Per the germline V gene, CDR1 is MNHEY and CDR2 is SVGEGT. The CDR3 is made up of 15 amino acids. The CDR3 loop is CASSRQGSAKNIQYF. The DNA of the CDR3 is TGTGCCAGCAGTCGACAGGGATCCGCCAAAAACATTCAGTACTTC.

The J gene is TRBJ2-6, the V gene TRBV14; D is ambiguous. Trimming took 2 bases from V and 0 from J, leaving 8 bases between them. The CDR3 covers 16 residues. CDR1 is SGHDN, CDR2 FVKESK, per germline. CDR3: CASSQNFGSGANVLTF. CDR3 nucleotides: TGTGCCAGCAGCCAAAACTTCGGCTCTGGGGCCAACGTCCTGACTTTC.

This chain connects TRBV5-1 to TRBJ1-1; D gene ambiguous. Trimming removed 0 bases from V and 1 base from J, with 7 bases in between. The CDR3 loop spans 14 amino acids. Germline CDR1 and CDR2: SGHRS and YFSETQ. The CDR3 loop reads CASSLVQENTEAFF. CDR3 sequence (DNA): TGCGCCAGCAGCTTGGTTCAGGAGAACACTGAAGCTTTCTTT.

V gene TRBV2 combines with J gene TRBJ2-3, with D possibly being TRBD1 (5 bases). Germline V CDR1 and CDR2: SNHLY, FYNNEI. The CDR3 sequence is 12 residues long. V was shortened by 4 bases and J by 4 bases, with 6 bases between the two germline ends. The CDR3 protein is CASSGGSDTQYF. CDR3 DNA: TGTGCCAGCAGTGGGGGCTCAGATACGCAGTATTTT.

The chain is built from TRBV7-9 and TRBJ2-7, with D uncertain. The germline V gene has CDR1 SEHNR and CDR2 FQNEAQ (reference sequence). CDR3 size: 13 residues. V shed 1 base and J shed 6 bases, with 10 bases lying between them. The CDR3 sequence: CASSLGTVSEQYV. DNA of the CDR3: TGTGCCAGCAGCTTAGGTACAGTCTCCGAGCAGTACGTC.

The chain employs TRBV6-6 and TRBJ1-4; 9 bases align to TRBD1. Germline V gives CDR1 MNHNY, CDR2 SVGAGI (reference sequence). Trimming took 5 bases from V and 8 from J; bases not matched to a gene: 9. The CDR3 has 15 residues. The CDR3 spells CASSPGQGINEKLFF. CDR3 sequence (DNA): TGTGCCAGCAGTCCGGGACAGGGTATAAACGAAAAACTGTTTTTT.

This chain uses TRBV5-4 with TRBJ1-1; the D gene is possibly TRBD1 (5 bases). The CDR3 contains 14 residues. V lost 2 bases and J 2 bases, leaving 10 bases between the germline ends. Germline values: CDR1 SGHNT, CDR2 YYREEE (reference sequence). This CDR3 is CASSFDSRNTEAFF. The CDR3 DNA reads TGTGCCAGCAGCTTCGACAGCAGAAACACTGAAGCTTTCTTT.

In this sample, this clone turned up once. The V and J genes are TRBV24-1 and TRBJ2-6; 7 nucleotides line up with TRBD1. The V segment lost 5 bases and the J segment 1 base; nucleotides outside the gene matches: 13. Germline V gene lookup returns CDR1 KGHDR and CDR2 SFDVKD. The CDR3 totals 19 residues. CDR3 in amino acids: CATSGPFGQAQSGANVLTF. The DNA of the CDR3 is TGTGCCACCAGTGGGCCTTTCGGACAGGCGCAATCTGGGGCCAACGTCCTGACTTTC.

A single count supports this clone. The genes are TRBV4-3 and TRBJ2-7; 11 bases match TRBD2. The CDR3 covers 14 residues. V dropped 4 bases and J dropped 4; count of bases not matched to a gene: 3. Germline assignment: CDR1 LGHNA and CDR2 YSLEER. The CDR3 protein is CASSPGLADYEQYV. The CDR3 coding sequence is TGCGCCAGCAGCCCGGGACTAGCGGATTACGAGCAGTACGTC.